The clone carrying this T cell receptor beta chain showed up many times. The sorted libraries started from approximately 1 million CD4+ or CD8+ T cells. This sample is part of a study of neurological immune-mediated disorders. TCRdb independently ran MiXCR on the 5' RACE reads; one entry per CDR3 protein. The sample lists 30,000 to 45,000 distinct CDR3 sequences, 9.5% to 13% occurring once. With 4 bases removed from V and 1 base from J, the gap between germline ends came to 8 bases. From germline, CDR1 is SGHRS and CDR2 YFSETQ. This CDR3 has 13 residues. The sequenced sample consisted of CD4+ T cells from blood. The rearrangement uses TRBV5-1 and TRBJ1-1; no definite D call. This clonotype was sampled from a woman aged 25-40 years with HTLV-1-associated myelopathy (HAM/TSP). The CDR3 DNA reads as TGCGCCAGCAGCAACCGGGCGAACACTGAAGCTTTCTTT. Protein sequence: CASSNRANTEAFF.